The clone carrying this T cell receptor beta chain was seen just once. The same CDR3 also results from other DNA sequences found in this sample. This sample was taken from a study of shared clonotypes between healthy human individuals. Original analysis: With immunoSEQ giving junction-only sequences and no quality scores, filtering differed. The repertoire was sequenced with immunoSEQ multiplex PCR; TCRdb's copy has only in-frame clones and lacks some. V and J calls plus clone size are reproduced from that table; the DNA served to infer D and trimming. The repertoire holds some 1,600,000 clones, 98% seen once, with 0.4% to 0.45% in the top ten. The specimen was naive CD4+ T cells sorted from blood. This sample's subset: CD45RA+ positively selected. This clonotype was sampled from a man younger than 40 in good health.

This CDR3 reads CASSATRAANTEAFF. CDR3 sequence (DNA): TGTGCCAGCAGCGCAACCAGGGCCGCGAACACTGAAGCTTTCTTT. This rearrangement joins TRBV9 to TRBJ1-1; D is perhaps TRBD1 (5 bases). V lost 3 bases, J lost 1 base, and 13 bases lay in between. Looked up from germline, CDR1 is SGDLS and CDR2 is YYNGEE. The CDR3 is made up of 15 amino acids.